This TCR beta chain came from a study of T-cell reconstitution after alpha-beta-depleted transplantation in children. Study-wide results and limits: Diversity and T-cell counts at one year after transplant derived mostly from new T cells. The origin of alpha-beta T cells about two months after transplant was reportedly several hundred expanded graft clones.

TCRbeta library preparation incorporated unique molecular identifiers. In TCRdb, the PCR reads were re-called with MiXCR into one record per CDR3 protein. The sample holds 250,000 to 300,000 distinct CDR3 sequences; about 9.5% are singletons and the top ten take 7.5%. The sample holds many counts of this clonotype. What it recognizes is unknown. An end of the junction differs from the germline gene, which may be a read error. The CDR3 totals 19 residues. CDR1 is SGHVS, CDR2 FNYEAQ, per germline. The clonotype originates from a boy under three years old with acute myeloid leukemia, due to receive a stem cell transplant. Specimen: PBMCs, collected before TCRalphabeta/CD19-depleted stem cell transplant. The chain recombines TRBV7-6 with TRBJ2-1; 15 bases map to TRBD2. The CDR3 here is CACSPRGLAGGLSYNEQFF. The CDR3 bases are TGTGCCTGCAGTCCCCGGGGACTAGCGGGGGGCCTCTCCTACAATGAGCAGTTCTTC. Together with reference TRBV7-6 and TRBJ2-1, the CDR3 gives the full variable domain: GAGVSQSPRYKVTKRGQDVALRCDPISGHVSLYWYRQALGQGPEFLTYFNYEAQQDKSGLPNDRFSAERPEGSISTLTIQRTEQRDSAMYRCACSPRGLAGGLSYNEQFFGPGTRLTVL.